This T cell receptor (beta chain) is drawn from a study of shared clonotypes between healthy human individuals (dated by TCRdb to about 2020). Describing the broader study: A couple of women and three men aged 18 to 49 years were included in the cohort. Libraries were prepared and TCR repertoires were sequenced by different laboratories using diverse techniques, in order to increase sequencing depth and limit assay-specific biases. To estimate repertoire size and how much clonotypes are shared between individuals, the study performed deep sequencing of blood TCR repertoires from 4 to 6 healthy adults. Between about 0.8 and 8.9 billion PBMCs per donor were obtained by leukapheresis. For each donor, CD4 naive and CD4 memory were each given three plates, CD8 naive was given two plates, and CD8 memory was given one plate.

CD8 naive samples were obtained by positive selection for CCR7 among CD45RO-negative cells, yielding a CD45RA+CCR7+ population from which TemRA cells were excluded. The donors were healthy, HIV-negative adults who had no recently reported acute infections or vaccinations. All donors were Caucasian adults living in Nashville, Tennessee, USA. Blood was collected by leukapheresis, and PBMCs were isolated by Ficoll-Histopaque density gradient centrifugation and then cryopreserved in liquid nitrogen vapor phase. Analytical flow cytometry was used to check the purity and quantity of every magnetically sorted T cell population. Genomic DNA was isolated from every sorted fraction and measured by UV absorbance on a Nanodrop 2000c. Points on this clone: Its specific antigen is unknown. No per-base quality is available; no much larger clone lies one base away.

Using the deep immunoSEQ assay, multiplex PCR amplified TCR CDR3 regions from genomic DNA. For each cell subset, the extracted genomic DNA was distributed evenly across all wells of several immunoSEQ 96-well plates, and each plate served as one replicate. Each replicate PCR for sorted subsets received about 180 ng genomic DNA, equal to 30,000 or so T cell genomes. Purified libraries were measured with a Qubit 3.0 fluorometer, size-checked on a Bioanalyzer 2100, and measured again with the KAPA Library Quantification kit. A separate single-read 150-cycle Illumina NextSeq 550 flow cell was used to sequence each immunoSEQ 96-well plate. On the study's bioinformatics: Because the immunoSEQ output included only junctional sequences and no quality scores, the filtering could not be the same as the filtering used for full-length reads. To assign V/J genes and CDR3, sequences were annotated against IMGT germline references using PyIR, a Python wrapper for IgBLAST v1.9. Reads were filtered out if the reads had weak V/J assignments (E-value above 1e-6), no CDR3, stop codons, out-of-frame junctions, or ambiguous translated residues. V3J clonotypes were defined as sequences sharing the same inferred V gene, J gene, and CDR3 amino acid sequence. The percentage overlap between two repertoires was calculated by dividing the number of shared unique clonotypes by the size of the smaller repertoire. Three approaches were used to assess repertoire richness: RTK rarefaction, the Chao1 estimator, and Recon v2.1 estimates of unobserved clonotypes. OLGA was used to compute generation probabilities for all TCRbeta clonotypes that the gDNA method yielded from a handful of donors. TCRdb mirrors the immuneACCESS table, restricted to in-frame sequences. Some clones are absent from its copies; in checked studies, under half trace to an unresolved V gene, and the reason for the others is unknown. V, J and clone size derive from that table, while D and trimming were established from the DNA sequence. The sample includes about 2.1 million clones, with 90% to 95% observed a single time. The leading ten clones occupy under 2% of the sample.

Study-level results and caveats: Across several donors, approximately 4.9% of naive CD4, roughly 3.8% of naive CD8, 2% to 2.5% of memory CD4, and approximately 0.4% of memory CD8 clonotypes were shared. The small number of donors limited the genetic and exposure-history diversity represented. Larger estimated clonotype richness was generally found for naive subsets than for memory subsets. Compared with non-shared clonotypes, clonotypes shared by all four sorted-subset donors had higher generation probabilities. Sampling was restricted to blood, and TCR repertoires in tissue are likely to differ from TCR repertoires in blood. Based on pairwise subsampling, the degree of clonotype sharing among donors was expected to be affected by sequencing depth. Even with the large sequencing depth, rarefaction of the sorted-subset datasets indicated that sequencing was incomplete.

Sequencing was carried out using naive CD8+ T cells from PBMCs. The intended sense of this specimen's cell subset or site label: CD45RA+CCR7+. This clonotype originated in a young man in good health. Some clones in this sample may be carry-over from other donors' samples.

The DNA sequence follows: TGTGCCTGGAGCCCCTACAGGGGGCAAGAGACCCAGTACTTC. Translated, it reads CAWSPYRGQETQYF. Recombination joined TRBV30 with TRBJ2-5; the junction holds 8 bases that match TRBD1. V and J are trimmed by 3 bases and 2 bases, and the gene matches miss 5 bases of the junction. The CDR3 has 14 amino acids, counting the end cysteine and phenylalanine. Only CDR3 DNA is held: 42 bases, read in frame from base 1. CDR1 GTSNPN and CDR2 SVGIG were looked up in the germline V gene (reference sequence). The variable domain in full, with residues beyond the CDR3 obtained from the reference TRBV30 and TRBJ2-5 genes, is SQTIHQWPATLVQPVGSPLSLECTVEGTSNPNLYWYRQAAGRGLQLLFYSVGIGQISSEVPQNLSASRPQDRQFILSSKKLLLSDSGFYLCAWSPYRGQETQYFGPGTRLLVL.